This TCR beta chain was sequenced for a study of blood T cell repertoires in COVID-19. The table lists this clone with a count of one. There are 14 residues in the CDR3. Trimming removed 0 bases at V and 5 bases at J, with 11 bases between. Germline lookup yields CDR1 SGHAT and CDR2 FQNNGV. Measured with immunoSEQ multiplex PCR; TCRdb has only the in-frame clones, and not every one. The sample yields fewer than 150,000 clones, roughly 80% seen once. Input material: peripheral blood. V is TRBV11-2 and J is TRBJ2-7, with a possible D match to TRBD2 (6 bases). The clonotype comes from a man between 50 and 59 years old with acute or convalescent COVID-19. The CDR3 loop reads CASSLDRGSHEQYV. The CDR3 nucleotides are TGTGCCAGCAGCTTAGATCGGGGGTCCCACGAGCAGTACGTC.